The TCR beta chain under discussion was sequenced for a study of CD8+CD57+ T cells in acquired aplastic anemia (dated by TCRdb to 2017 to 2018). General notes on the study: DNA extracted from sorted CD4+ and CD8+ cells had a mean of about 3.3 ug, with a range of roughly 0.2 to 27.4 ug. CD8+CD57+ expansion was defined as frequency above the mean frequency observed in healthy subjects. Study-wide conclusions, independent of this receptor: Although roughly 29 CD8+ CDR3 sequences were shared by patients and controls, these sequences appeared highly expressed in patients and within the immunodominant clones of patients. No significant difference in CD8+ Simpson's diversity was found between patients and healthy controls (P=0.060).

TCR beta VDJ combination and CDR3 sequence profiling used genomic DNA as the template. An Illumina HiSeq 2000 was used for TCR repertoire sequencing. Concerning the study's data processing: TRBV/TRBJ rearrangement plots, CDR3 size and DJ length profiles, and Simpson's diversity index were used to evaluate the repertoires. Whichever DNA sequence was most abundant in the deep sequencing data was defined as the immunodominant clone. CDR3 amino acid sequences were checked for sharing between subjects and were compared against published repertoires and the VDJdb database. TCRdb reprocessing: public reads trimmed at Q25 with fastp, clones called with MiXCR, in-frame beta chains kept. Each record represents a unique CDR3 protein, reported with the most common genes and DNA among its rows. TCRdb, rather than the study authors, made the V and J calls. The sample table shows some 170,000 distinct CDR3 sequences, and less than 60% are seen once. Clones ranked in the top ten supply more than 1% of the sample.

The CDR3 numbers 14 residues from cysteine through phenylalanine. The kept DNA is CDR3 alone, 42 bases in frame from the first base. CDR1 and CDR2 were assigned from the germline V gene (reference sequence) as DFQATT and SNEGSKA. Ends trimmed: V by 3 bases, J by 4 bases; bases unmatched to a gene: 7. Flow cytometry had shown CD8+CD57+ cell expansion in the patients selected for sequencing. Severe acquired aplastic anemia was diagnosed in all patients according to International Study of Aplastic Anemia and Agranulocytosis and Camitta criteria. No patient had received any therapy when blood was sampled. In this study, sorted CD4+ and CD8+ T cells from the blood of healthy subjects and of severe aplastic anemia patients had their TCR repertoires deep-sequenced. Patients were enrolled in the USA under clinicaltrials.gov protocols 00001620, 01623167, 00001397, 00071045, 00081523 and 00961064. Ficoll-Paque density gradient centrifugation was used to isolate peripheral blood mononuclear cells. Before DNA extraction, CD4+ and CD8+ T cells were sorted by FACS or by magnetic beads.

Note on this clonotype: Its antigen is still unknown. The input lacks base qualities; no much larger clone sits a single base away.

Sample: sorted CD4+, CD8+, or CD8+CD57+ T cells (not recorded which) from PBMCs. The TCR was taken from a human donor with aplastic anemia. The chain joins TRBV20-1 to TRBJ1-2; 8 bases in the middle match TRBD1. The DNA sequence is TGCAGTGCTAGGATGTCGGGACAGGTCTATGGCTACACCTTC. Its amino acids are CSARMSGQVYGYTF.